These T cell receptor beta chains were read from a single sample in a study of Graves' ophthalmopathy and Graves' hyperthyroidism. From the multiplex PCR reads, TCRdb called clonotypes with MiXCR, one entry per CDR3 protein. The sample comprises some 360,000 distinct CDR3 sequences, about 18% of which are singletons, and 2.4% rests with the top ten. Material: peripheral blood. These receptors came from an adult woman with stable Graves' hyperthyroidism. Each CDR3 is given with its conserved first and last residue. D genes are given only for firm matches. Size is stated for part of the rows, as once, few or many counts, or as a class when the clone is expanded.

v_call: TRBV6-2/TRBV6-3
clone_size: many
d_call: -
j_call: TRBJ1-1
cdr3_nt: TGTGCCAGCAGTTACGCCTCCGAGCGGCGGGGAAACACTGAAGCTTTCTTT
cdr3_aa: CASSYASERRGNTEAFF

v_call: TRBV28
clone_size: many
d_call: -
j_call: TRBJ2-7
cdr3_nt: TGTGCCAGCAGTTTAGGTTTGCCAGGGGTTGTGGGGGAGCAGTACTTC
cdr3_aa: CASSLGLPGVVGEQYF

v_call: TRBV12-3/TRBV12-4
clone_size: -
d_call: TRBD2
j_call: TRBJ2-7
cdr3_nt: TGCGCCAGCAGCCAAGATATACTAGCGGGAGGCGAGCAGTACTTC
cdr3_aa: CASSQDILAGGEQYF

v_call: TRBV28
clone_size: -
d_call: TRBD1
j_call: TRBJ2-7
cdr3_nt: TGTGCCAGCAGCTCGACAGGGTCCCCCGTCTACGAGCAGTACTTC
cdr3_aa: CASSSTGSPVYEQYF

v_call: TRBV7-9
clone_size: many
d_call: TRBD2
j_call: TRBJ2-7
cdr3_nt: TGTGCCAGCAGCTTACAGGGTAGCGGGCTAAAACCCTCCTACGAGCAGTACTTC
cdr3_aa: CASSLQGSGLKPSYEQYF

v_call: TRBV11-2
clone_size: -
d_call: TRBD2
j_call: TRBJ2-3
cdr3_nt: TGTGCCAGTAATCCTCGAGGACTAGCTTCAGATACGCAGTATTTT
cdr3_aa: CASNPRGLASDTQYF

v_call: TRBV29-1
clone_size: many
d_call: -
j_call: TRBJ2-7
cdr3_nt: TGCAGCGTTGGGGGTAGCGGATACGAGCAGTACTTC
cdr3_aa: CSVGGSGYEQYF

v_call: TRBV2
clone_size: many
d_call: -
j_call: TRBJ1-2
cdr3_nt: TGTGCCAGCAGTGTTTTAGCCTATGGCTACACCTTC
cdr3_aa: CASSVLAYGYTF

v_call: TRBV24-1
clone_size: -
d_call: -
j_call: TRBJ1-1
cdr3_nt: TGTGCCACCAGTGATAGTAAACAGGGAGCTGGGCGGGCAGCTTTCTTT
cdr3_aa: CATSDSKQGAGRAAFF

v_call: TRBV7-7
clone_size: many
d_call: TRBD1
j_call: TRBJ2-7
cdr3_nt: TGTGCTAGCAGCCATATCCCAGGACAGGGGGCCTACGAGCAGTACTTC
cdr3_aa: CASSHIPGQGAYEQYF

v_call: TRBV29-1
clone_size: -
d_call: -
j_call: TRBJ1-2
cdr3_nt: TGCAGCGACCGACAGGAGGGCACCTTC
cdr3_aa: CSDRQEGTF

v_call: TRBV20-1
clone_size: many
d_call: -
j_call: TRBJ2-7
cdr3_nt: TGCAGTGCTAGAGATTTCGGAAACTCCCACGAGCAGTACTTC
cdr3_aa: CSARDFGNSHEQYF

v_call: TRBV6-1
clone_size: -
d_call: -
j_call: TRBJ1-1
cdr3_nt: TGTGCCAGCAGTGAAGCATCTCGGTCTCCGAACACTGAAGCTTTCTTT
cdr3_aa: CASSEASRSPNTEAFF

v_call: TRBV15
clone_size: many
d_call: TRBD1
j_call: TRBJ2-5
cdr3_nt: TGTGCCACCAGCAGAGAACAGGAGGGACAGGGGGATGAGACCCAGTACTTC
cdr3_aa: CATSREQEGQGDETQYF

v_call: TRBV12-3/TRBV12-4
clone_size: many
d_call: -
j_call: TRBJ2-2
cdr3_nt: TGTGCCAGCAGTTTAGTGGGGTGGGAGCTGTTTTTT
cdr3_aa: CASSLVGWELFF

v_call: TRBV12-3/TRBV12-4
clone_size: many
d_call: -
j_call: TRBJ1-1
cdr3_nt: TGTGCCAGCAGTTTAGTGGGGGGCACTGAAGCTTTCTTT
cdr3_aa: CASSLVGGTEAFF

v_call: TRBV12-3/TRBV12-4
clone_size: many
d_call: -
j_call: TRBJ2-7
cdr3_nt: TGTGCCAGCAGTGCCGGGGCTCCCTACGAGCAGTACTTC
cdr3_aa: CASSAGAPYEQYF

v_call: TRBV7-3
clone_size: once
d_call: -
j_call: TRBJ2-3
cdr3_nt: TGTGCCAGCAGCTTAACGGGTCCAGATACGCAGTATTTT
cdr3_aa: CASSLTGPDTQYF

v_call: TRBV6-1
clone_size: -
d_call: -
j_call: TRBJ1-3
cdr3_nt: TGTGCCAGCATCAATCGGGGTCCTCACTCTGGAAACACCATATATTTT
cdr3_aa: CASINRGPHSGNTIYF

v_call: TRBV6-2/TRBV6-3
clone_size: few
d_call: -
j_call: TRBJ1-2
cdr3_nt: TGTGCCAGCAGTTACGGGGGTCAAAGATATGGCTACACCTTC
cdr3_aa: CASSYGGQRYGYTF

v_call: TRBV3-1
clone_size: many
d_call: -
j_call: TRBJ2-7
cdr3_nt: TGTGCCAGCAGCCAAGATCTGGCCTACGAGCAGTACTTC
cdr3_aa: CASSQDLAYEQYF

v_call: TRBV4-2
clone_size: -
d_call: -
j_call: TRBJ2-2
cdr3_nt: TGTGCCAGCAGCCAAGCTGTCGTTTTGGCACGGGGGGAGCTGTTTTTT
cdr3_aa: CASSQAVVLARGELFF

v_call: TRBV20-1
clone_size: many
d_call: -
j_call: TRBJ1-5
cdr3_nt: TGCAGTGCCCGGACCGGAGGGAGCAATCAGCCCCAGCATTTT
cdr3_aa: CSARTGGSNQPQHF

v_call: TRBV2
clone_size: many
d_call: TRBD1
j_call: TRBJ1-2
cdr3_nt: TGTGCCAGCAGTCCCGACAGGGTATTATCCGATGGCTACACCTTC
cdr3_aa: CASSPDRVLSDGYTF

v_call: TRBV28
clone_size: many
d_call: -
j_call: TRBJ1-6
cdr3_nt: TGTGCCAGCAGTTTATTCAGGGTTGGGTCACCCCTCCACTTT
cdr3_aa: CASSLFRVGSPLHF

v_call: TRBV5-1
clone_size: many
d_call: -
j_call: TRBJ1-1
cdr3_nt: TGCGCCAGCAGCCATGGACAGAACACTGAAGCTTTCTTT
cdr3_aa: CASSHGQNTEAFF